Below, one TCR beta chain is given with its context. The table lists this clonotype with a few counts. What this receptor recognizes is not known. Base quality data are lacking; no much larger clone is found one base away. Ophthalmopathy patients had moderately to severely active disease, with a Clinical Activity Score of 3 or more, a NOSPECS grade of 4 or more, and a disease duration of less than 3 months. Patients with uncontrolled infections, other autoimmune diseases, pregnancy or lactation were excluded. Clinical symptoms, serum thyroxine and TRAb, thyroid ultrasound, and orbital computed tomography formed the basis for the diagnoses. Ficoll-Paque density gradient centrifugation was used to isolate PBMCs from approximately 10 ml of fresh peripheral blood. Total RNA was extracted using Trizol reagent, and RNA quality was assessed on an Agilent 2100 Bioanalyzer. The TCR beta CDR3 regions were amplified from the RNA transcripts. The TCR CDR3 was subjected to a first round of RT-PCR using the HTBI primer set and the Qiagen OneStep RT-PCR kit. A second multiplex PCR round built the libraries, followed by size selection and purification. Sequencing of the libraries was done on an Illumina HiSeq2000 using paired-end 100 bp reads. On the study's bioinformatics: Raw data were processed with SOAPnuke, discarding reads with adapters, uncalled bases, mean Phred below 15, or no exact constant-primer or identifier match. COPE v1.2.5 was used to merge high-quality paired reads, and clonotypes were defined as unique nucleotide sequences. MiTCR v1.1 was used to align the clonotypes against IMGT TRBV, TRBD and TRBJ reference segments. Analysis was restricted to V-J combinations with a frequency above 0.0001, which covered approximately 99% of repertoires. A TCS score was defined as the ratio of F50 (clonal expansion) to E x V (chaos), with BLOSUM62-based TCRdist applied between CDR3 peptides within each V-J. Welch's t-statistics and random forest reduced approximately 520 V-J features to roughly 13, which were used in a naive Bayes classifier (R e1071). The public sequencing data were trimmed at Q25 with fastp and processed into clonotypes with MiXCR by TCRdb, which kept only in-frame beta chains. Rows are unified per CDR3 protein, each entry keeping the most common DNA and genes. Here the V and J calls rest on TCRdb's processing, not on the authors' analysis. The sample table records hundreds of thousands of distinct CDR3 sequences; 15% to 20% of these occur just once. In total, the top ten clones hold 47% of the sample.

This specimen belongs to a study of T cells in Graves' hyperthyroidism and ophthalmopathy (dated by TCRdb to about 2019). Regarding the study in general: Peripheral blood was sampled at the time of initial diagnosis, prior to any treatment. To identify TCR V-J signatures that set the groups apart, the researchers used a discovery cohort of about a hundred patients, made up of roughly 45 with Graves' ophthalmopathy and 57 with stable Graves' hyperthyroidism. Prospective prediction of ophthalmopathy was tested in an independent validation cohort consisting of about 20 hyperthyroidism patients and approximately 16 patients who later progressed to ophthalmopathy. The roughly 91 discovery patients were randomly divided into training and test sets at a 7:3 ratio. The study also compared thyroid tissue and blood T-cell repertoires from several Graves' hyperthyroidism patients. After sampling, hyperthyroidism patients received methimazole starting at 30 mg daily, and ophthalmopathy patients received high-dose intravenous methylprednisolone. The paper reports TCR Vbeta CDR3 sequencing of over 130 peripheral blood samples: approximately 43 ophthalmopathy, around 80 hyperthyroidism and about 17 progressor patients. Overall results and qualifications from the work: No statistical method was used to set the sample size in advance, and investigators knew the group allocation. In validation, the model predicted progression to ophthalmopathy with approximately 69% sensitivity and about 73% specificity, a median of 6.5 months before onset. In cross-validation, a model built on a 13 V-J signature told ophthalmopathy apart from stable hyperthyroidism with less than 90% sensitivity and around 83% specificity, and in testing the same model reached 80%/75%. Most expanded thyroid clonotypes (frequency above 0.001) were also detected in blood, a finding suggesting that blood repertoires may reflect thyroid immune responses.

The CDR3 runs 14 residues from the cysteine to the phenylalanine. The sequence is cut down to CDR3 DNA, 42 bases in frame from base 1. V gives up 1 base and J gives up 7 bases, and the segment between their germline ends measures 14 bases. CDR1 is given as SGHTA and CDR2 as FQGNSA, both from the germline V gene. This chain joins TRBV7-2 to TRBJ2-7; the D gene assignment is ambiguous. Material for sequencing was blood. The source is a man aged 40-49 years with Graves' ophthalmopathy. The DNA reads as follows: TGTGCCAGCAGCTTAGACGAACTTCTCGCTGAGCAGTACTTC. It is translated as CASSLDELLAEQYF. With the portions outside the CDR3 filled from the reference TRBV7-2 and TRBJ2-7 genes, the complete variable region becomes GAGVSQSPSNKVTEKGKDVELRCDPISGHTALYWYRQSLGQGLEFLIYFQGNSAPDKSGLPSDRFSAERTGGSVSTLTIQRTQQEDSAVYLCASSLDELLAEQYFGPGTRLTVT.